These T cell receptor beta chains were read from a single sample in a study of cytomegalovirus exposure and HLA in healthy donors. TCRdb keeps only in-frame clones here, not all; method: immunoSEQ multiplex PCR. In the table there are roughly 200,000 clones, approximately 80% of which are singletons. Sequenced material: PBMCs. These receptors all stem from a woman in her forties in good health and CMV-seronegative. Each CDR3 is given with its conserved first and last residue. The D gene is left open where the match is weak. Clone size is given for some rows only: seen once, a few or many times, or a class if the clone is expanded.

clone_size j_call v_call d_call cdr3_nt cdr3_aa
- TRBJ2-5 TRBV9 - TGTGCCAGCAGCCCAACCGGGGGTCAGGAGACCCAGTACTTC CASSPTGGQETQYF
once TRBJ1-3 TRBV7-9 - TGTGCCAGCAGCTTAGTAGATAATACTGGAAACACCATATATTTT CASSLVDNTGNTIYF
- TRBJ1-2 TRBV27 - TGTGCCAGCAGTCCTTATTACGGGGATGGCTACACCTTC CASSPYYGDGYTF
few TRBJ1-5 TRBV7-9 - TGTGCCAGCAGCTCAGGGGGCAATCAGCCCCAGCATTTT CASSSGGNQPQHF
- TRBJ2-3 TRBV18 - TGTGCCAGCTCACGCGCGGGACCGAGCAACACAGATACGCAGTATTTT CASSRAGPSNTDTQYF
- TRBJ1-2 TRBV11-2 TRBD1 TGTGCCAGCAGCTTATCGCCCTGGGACAGGGCCGGCTATGGCTACACCTTC CASSLSPWDRAGYGYTF
- TRBJ2-5 TRBV5-1 - TGCGCCAGCAGCTTGGCCGGGAGGACAGAAGAGACCCAGTACTTC CASSLAGRTEETQYF
- TRBJ1-2 TRBV7-2 - TGTGCCAGCAGCCCCGGAGCAGGGGCAAACTATGGCTACACCTTC CASSPGAGANYGYTF
- TRBJ1-2 TRBV7-2 TRBD1 TGTGCCAGCAGCCGGGACAGGGCTGGTGGCTACACCTTC CASSRDRAGGYTF
- TRBJ1-4 TRBV10-2 TRBD1 TGCGCCAGCAGTGAGGGGGACAGGGGATTTTATGAAAAACTGTTTTTT CASSEGDRGFYEKLFF
few TRBJ1-5 TRBV5-5 TRBD1 TGTGCCAGCAGCTACGGACAGGCCACTAATCAGCCCCAGCATTTT CASSYGQATNQPQHF
- TRBJ1-6 TRBV6-5 TRBD1 TGTGCCAGCAGTTACTCCACCTTCAGGGGGAGTTCACCCCTCCACTTT CASSYSTFRGSSPLHF
- TRBJ1-2 TRBV6-5 TRBD1 TGTGCCAGCAGCCTGACTCGGGACAGGGAAGCTGGCTACACCTTC CASSLTRDREAGYTF
few TRBJ1-5 TRBV6-1 - TGTGCCAGCGGTGATCAGGGCAGGAATCAGCCCCAGCATTTT CASGDQGRNQPQHF
- TRBJ1-2 TRBV30 - TGTGCCTGGAGTCCAGCGTATGGCTACACCTTC CAWSPAYGYTF
once TRBJ1-4 TRBV29-1 - TGCAGCGTTGAGAAAGGGGGTGGTGAAAAACTGTTTTTT CSVEKGGGEKLFF
- TRBJ2-5 TRBV7-9 - TGTGCCAGCAGCTTTCCGACTGGGGCCGGTGAGACCCAGTACTTC CASSFPTGAGETQYF
- TRBJ2-5 TRBV10-3 TRBD2 TGTGCCTCACATTCGCCGGGACTAGCGGGCGCGGGGGAGACCCAGTACTTC CASHSPGLAGAGETQYF
- TRBJ2-5 TRBV5-1 - TGCGCCAGCAGCTTGGGGGCGGAGACCCAGTACTTC CASSLGAETQYF
- TRBJ1-5 TRBV7-2 - TGTGCCAGCAGCTTAGGGACAAGCTCTAATCAGCCCCAGCATTTT CASSLGTSSNQPQHF
- TRBJ1-1 TRBV5-5 TRBD1 TGTGCCAGCAGCCTTACAGGGGAGAGCACTGAAGCTTTCTTT CASSLTGESTEAFF
- TRBJ1-5 TRBV6-5 - TGTGCCAGCAGTTCGGAGGGCCGAATACCGCCCCAGCATTTT CASSSEGRIPPQHF
few TRBJ1-1 TRBV29-1 - TGCAGCGTTGCGGTGAACACTGAAGCTTTCTTT CSVAVNTEAFF
- TRBJ2-3 TRBV29-1 TRBD2 TGCAGCGTTAGGTACGGGAGCGGGGGGGCCTCAGATACGCAGTATTTT CSVRYGSGGASDTQYF
- TRBJ2-6 TRBV6-5 - TGTGCCAGCAGTTACGGGGCCGGGGCCAACGTCCTGACTTTC CASSYGAGANVLTF
- TRBJ2-3 TRBV30 - TGTGCCTGGAGTCAGGCCAACGCAGATACGCAGTATTTT CAWSQANADTQYF
few TRBJ1-5 TRBV5-6 - TGTGCCAGCAGCTTGAAGAGGTGGGGGGGAAATCAGCCCCAGCATTTT CASSLKRWGGNQPQHF
- TRBJ2-3 TRBV7-2 - TGTGCCAGCAGCTACGGGGTCGGAGATACGCAGTATTTT CASSYGVGDTQYF
- TRBJ2-2 TRBV5-5 - TGTGCCAGCAGCTTGCTTCAGGTGAACACCGGGGAGCTGTTTTTT CASSLLQVNTGELFF
- TRBJ2-5 TRBV7-7 TRBD2 TGTGCTAGCGGGCGGGAGAGGGGTGAGACCCAGTACTTC CASGRERGETQYF
- TRBJ2-3 TRBV6-1 - TGTGCCAGCAGTGTCCTACAGGGCACAGATACGCAGTATTTT CASSVLQGTDTQYF
- TRBJ2-7 TRBV5-6 - TGTGCCAGCAGCTTGTGGGGGGGCAGGTACGAGCAGTACTTC CASSLWGGRYEQYF
- TRBJ1-1 TRBV27 - TGTGCCAGCAGTTTCAGCGAGGACACTGAAGCTTTCTTT CASSFSEDTEAFF
- TRBJ1-4 TRBV7-9 - TGTGCCAGCCGGGAGGGCGCTAATGAAAAACTGTTTTTT CASREGANEKLFF
- TRBJ1-4 TRBV15 TRBD1 TGTGCCACCAGCGCTAAACCGGGACAGCATTATAATGAAAAACTGTTTTTT CATSAKPGQHYNEKLFF
once TRBJ1-4 TRBV19 - TGTGCCAGTAGTATCCCGGGTGAAAAACTGTTTTTT CASSIPGEKLFF
- TRBJ1-2 TRBV5-4 - TGTGCCAGCAGCTTAATCCAGGCTAACTATGGCTACACCTTC CASSLIQANYGYTF